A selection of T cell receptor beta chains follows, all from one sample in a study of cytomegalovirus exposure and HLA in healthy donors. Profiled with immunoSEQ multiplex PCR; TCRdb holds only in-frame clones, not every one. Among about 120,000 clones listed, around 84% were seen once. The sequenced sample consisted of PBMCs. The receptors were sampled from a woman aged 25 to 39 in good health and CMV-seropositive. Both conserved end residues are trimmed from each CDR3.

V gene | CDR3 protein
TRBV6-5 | ASSYPGGNEQF
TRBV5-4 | ASSSTSANTGELF
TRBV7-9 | SSSSTLGGAGEKLF
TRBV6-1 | ASTPTRETQY
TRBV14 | ASSQVSNSPLH
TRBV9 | ASSVGGLSTEAF
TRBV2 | ASSAGNYGYT
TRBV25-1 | ASSPPQDRFGYT
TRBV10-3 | ATTGTQNTEAF
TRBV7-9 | ASSLNSGEQY
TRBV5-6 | ASSGGNTIY
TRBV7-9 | SSSLSRTGDTQY
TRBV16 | ASSHGQEQF
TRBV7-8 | ASSLGQGANSPLH
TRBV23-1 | ASSQWDRNYGYT
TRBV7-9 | ASSVSGAGNTGELF
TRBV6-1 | ASRTGGLYNEQF
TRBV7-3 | ASSSGPNTEAF
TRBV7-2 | ASSLVDREVSGYT
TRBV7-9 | ASKSTTNLGTQY
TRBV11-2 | ASRPTSGGSIGELF
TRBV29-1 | STNREAETQY
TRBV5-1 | ASSLASGGLDEQF
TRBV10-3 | ATGHRGGAEAF
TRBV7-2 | ASSPDRYQPQH
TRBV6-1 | ASRAGQLNEKLF